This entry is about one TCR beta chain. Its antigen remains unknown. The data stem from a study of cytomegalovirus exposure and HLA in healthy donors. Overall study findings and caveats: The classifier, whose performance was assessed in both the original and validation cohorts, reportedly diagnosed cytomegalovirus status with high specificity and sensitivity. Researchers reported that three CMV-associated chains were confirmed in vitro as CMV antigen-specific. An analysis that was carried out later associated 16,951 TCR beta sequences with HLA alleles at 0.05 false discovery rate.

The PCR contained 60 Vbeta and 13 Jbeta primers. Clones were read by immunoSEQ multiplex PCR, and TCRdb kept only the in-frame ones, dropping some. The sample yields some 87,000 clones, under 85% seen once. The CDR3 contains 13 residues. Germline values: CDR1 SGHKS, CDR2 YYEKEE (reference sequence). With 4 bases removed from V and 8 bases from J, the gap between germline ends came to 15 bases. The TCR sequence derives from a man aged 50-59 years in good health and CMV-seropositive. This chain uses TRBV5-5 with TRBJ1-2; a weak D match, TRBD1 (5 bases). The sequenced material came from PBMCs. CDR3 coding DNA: TGTGCCAGCAGCCTGGCCGGGGGTAAAGGCTACACCTTC. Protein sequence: CASSLAGGKGYTF.